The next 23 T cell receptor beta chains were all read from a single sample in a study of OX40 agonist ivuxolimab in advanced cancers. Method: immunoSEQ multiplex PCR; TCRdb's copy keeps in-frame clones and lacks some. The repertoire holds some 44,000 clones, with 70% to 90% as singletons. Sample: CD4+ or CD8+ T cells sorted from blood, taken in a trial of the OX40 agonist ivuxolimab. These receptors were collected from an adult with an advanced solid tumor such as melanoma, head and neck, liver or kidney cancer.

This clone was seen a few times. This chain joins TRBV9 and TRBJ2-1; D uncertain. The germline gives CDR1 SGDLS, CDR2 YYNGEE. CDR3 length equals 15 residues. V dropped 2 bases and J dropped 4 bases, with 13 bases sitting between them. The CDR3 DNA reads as TGTGCCAGCAGCGTGACGCCTACCCCATACAATGAGCAGTTCTTC. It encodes CASSVTPTPYNEQFF.

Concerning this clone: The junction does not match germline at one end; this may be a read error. As DNA, the CDR3 is TGTGCCAGCAGCCCGGGGACTAGTTCCTCCTTC. This codes for CASSPGTSSSF. The chain links TRBV11-2 to TRBJ2-7, with 8 bases that match TRBD2. Germline values: CDR1 SGHAT, CDR2 FQNNGV. The CDR3 sequence is 11 residues long.

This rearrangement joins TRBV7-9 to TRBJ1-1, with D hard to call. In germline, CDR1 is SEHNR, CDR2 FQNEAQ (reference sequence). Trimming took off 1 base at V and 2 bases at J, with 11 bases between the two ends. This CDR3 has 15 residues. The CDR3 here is CASSLDSMTNTEAFF. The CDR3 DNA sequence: TGTGCCAGCAGCTTAGACAGCATGACCAACACTGAAGCTTTCTTT.

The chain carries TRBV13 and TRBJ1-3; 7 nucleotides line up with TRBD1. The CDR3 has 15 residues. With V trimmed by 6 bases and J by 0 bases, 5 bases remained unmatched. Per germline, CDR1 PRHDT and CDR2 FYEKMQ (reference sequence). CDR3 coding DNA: TGTGCCAGCAGTGGGGGGACAGACTCTGGAAACACCATATATTTT. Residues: CASSGGTDSGNTIYF.

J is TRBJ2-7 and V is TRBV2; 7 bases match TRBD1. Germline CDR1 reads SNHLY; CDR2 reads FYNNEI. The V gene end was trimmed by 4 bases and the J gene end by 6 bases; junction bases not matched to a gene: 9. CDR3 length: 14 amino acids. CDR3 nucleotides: TGTGCCAGCAGTGCGAGGGCAGGGGGTAGCGAGCAGTACTTC. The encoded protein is CASSARAGGSEQYF.

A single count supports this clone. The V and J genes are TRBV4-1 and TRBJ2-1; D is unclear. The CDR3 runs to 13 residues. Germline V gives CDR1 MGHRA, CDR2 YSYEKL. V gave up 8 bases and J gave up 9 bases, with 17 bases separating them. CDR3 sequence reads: CASGPSGRVEQFF. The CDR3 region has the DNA TGCGCCAGCGGACCCTCCGGTCGGGTTGAGCAGTTCTTC.

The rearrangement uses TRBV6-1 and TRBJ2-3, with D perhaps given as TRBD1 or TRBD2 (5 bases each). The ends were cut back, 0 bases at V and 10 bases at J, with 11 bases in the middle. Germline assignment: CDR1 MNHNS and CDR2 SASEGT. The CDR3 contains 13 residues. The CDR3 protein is CASSEATGRAQYF. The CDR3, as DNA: TGTGCCAGCAGTGAAGCTACGGGACGAGCGCAGTATTTT.

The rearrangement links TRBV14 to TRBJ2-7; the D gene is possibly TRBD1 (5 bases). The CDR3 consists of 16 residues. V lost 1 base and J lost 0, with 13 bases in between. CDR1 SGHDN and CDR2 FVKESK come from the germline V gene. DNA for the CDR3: TGTGCCAGCAGCCAAGGGCCCAGGGTCCACTCCTACGAGCAGTACTTC. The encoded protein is CASSQGPRVHSYEQYF.

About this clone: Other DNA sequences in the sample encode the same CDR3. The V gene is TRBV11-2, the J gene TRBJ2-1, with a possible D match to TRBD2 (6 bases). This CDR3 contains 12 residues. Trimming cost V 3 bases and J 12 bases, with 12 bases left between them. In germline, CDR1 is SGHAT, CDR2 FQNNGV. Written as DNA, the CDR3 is TGTGCCAGCAGCTTGGCGGAGGGAGGGCAGTTCTTC. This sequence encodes CASSLAEGGQFF.

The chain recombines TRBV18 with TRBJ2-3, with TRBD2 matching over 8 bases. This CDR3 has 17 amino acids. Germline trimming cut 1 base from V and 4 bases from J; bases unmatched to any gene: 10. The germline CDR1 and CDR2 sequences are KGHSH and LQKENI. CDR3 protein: CASSPLGRGAVPDTQYF. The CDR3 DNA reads TGTGCCAGCTCACCACTGGGGCGGGGGGCCGTTCCAGATACGCAGTATTTT.

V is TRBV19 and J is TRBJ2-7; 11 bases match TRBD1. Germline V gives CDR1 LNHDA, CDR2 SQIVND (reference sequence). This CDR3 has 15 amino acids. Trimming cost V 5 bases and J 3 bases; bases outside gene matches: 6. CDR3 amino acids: CASSPLDRGHYEQYF. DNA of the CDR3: TGTGCCAGTAGTCCCTTGGACAGGGGGCACTACGAGCAGTACTTC.

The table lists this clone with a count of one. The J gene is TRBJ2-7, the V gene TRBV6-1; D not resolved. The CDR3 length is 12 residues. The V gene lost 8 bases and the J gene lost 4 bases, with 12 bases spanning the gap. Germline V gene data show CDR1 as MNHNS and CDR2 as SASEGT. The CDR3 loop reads CASLGFLYEQYF. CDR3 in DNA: TGTGCCAGCCTCGGCTTCCTTTACGAGCAGTACTTC.

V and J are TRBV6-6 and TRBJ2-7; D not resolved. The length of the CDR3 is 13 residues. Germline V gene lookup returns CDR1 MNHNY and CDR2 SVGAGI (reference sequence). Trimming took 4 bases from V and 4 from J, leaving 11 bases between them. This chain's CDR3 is CASSLGSFYEQYF. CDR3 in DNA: TGTGCCAGCAGTTTGGGATCATTTTACGAGCAGTACTTC.

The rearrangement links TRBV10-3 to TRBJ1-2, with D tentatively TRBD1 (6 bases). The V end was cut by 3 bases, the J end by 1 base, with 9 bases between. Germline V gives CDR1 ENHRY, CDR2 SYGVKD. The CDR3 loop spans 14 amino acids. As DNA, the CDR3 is TGTGCCATCAGTGATTGGGGGCTTAACTATGGCTACACCTTC. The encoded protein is CAISDWGLNYGYTF.

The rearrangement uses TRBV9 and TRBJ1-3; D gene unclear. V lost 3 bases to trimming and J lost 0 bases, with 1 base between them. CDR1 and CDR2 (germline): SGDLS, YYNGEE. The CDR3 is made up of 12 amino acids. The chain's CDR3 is CASSDSGNTIYF. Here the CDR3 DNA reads TGTGCCAGCAGCGACTCTGGAAACACCATATATTTT.

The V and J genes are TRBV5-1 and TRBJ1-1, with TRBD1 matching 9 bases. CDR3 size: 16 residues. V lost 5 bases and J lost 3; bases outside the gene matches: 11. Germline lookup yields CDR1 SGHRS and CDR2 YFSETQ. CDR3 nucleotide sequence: TGCGCCAGCAGACTCACAGGGGGCATAGGGGACACTGAAGCTTTCTTT. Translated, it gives CASRLTGGIGDTEAFF.

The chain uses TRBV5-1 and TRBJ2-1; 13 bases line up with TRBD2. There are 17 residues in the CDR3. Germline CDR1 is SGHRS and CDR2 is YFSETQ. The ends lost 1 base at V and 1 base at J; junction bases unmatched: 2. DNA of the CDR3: TGCGCCAGCAGCTTGACTAGCGGGGGGGCATCCTACAATGAGCAGTTCTTC. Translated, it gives CASSLTSGGASYNEQFF. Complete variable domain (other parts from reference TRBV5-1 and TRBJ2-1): KAGVTQTPRYLIKTRGQQVTLSCSPISGHRSVSWYQQTPGQGLQFLFEYFSETQRNKGNFPGRFSGRQFSNSRSEMNVSTLELGDSALYLCASSLTSGGASYNEQFFGPGTRLTVL.

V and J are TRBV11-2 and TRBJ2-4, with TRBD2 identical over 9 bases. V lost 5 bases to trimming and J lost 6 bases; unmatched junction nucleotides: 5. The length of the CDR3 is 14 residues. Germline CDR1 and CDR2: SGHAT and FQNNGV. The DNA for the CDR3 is TGTGCCAGCAGCACGACTAGCGGTCCAAACATTCAGTACTTC. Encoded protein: CASSTTSGPNIQYF.

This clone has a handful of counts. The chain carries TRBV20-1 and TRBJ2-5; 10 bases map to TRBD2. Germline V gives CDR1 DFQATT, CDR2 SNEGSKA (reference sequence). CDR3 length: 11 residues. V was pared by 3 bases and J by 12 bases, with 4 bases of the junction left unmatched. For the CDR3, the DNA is TGCAGTGCTAGGACTAGCGGGCCAGAGTACTTC. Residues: CSARTSGPEYF.

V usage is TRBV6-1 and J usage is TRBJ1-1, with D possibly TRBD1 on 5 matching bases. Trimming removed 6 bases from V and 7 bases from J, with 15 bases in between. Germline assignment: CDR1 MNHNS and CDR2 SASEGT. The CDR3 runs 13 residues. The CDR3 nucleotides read TGTGCCAGCAGGCAGACAGACCTTTTTGAAGCTTTCTTT. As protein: CASRQTDLFEAFF.

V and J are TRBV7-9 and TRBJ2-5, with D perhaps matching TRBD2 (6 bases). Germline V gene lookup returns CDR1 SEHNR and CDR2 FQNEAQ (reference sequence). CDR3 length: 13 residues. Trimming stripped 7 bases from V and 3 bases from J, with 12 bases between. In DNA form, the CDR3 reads TGTGCCAGCAAAAAATGGGGGGAAGAGACCCAGTACTTC. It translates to CASKKWGEETQYF.

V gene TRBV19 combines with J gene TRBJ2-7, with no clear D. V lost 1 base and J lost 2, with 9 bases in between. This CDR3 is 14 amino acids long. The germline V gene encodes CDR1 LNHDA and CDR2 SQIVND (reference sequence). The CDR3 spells CASSIVPDTYEQYF. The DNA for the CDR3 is TGTGCCAGTAGTATAGTGCCGGATACCTACGAGCAGTACTTC.

The CDR3 here is CASSAETGLGESGNEQYF. The DNA of the CDR3 is TGTGCCAGCAGCGCCGAGACCGGGCTCGGGGAGTCAGGAAACGAGCAGTACTTC. V gene TRBV7-3 combines with J gene TRBJ2-7; the D gene is possibly TRBD2 (5 bases). The V end was cut by 5 bases, the J end by 5 bases, with 28 bases between. The length of the CDR3 is 18 residues. Looked up from germline, CDR1 is SGHTA and CDR2 is FQGTGA.